The clone carrying this T cell receptor beta chain was detected once. Sequencing used immunoSEQ multiplex PCR; TCRdb keeps in-frame clones, though not all of them. The sample yields about 9,400 clones, about 75% seen once. The data derive from a study of T cell clonotyping in hematopoietic cell transplantation. Source: PBMCs, taken 180 days after allogeneic stem cell transplant. The sequence derives from a male patient aged 40 to 50 who had an allogeneic stem cell transplant from a related donor, so the T cells may come from the graft donor. Some clones in this sample may be carry-over from other donors' samples.

As DNA, the CDR3 is TGTGCCAGCAGCTTAGAAGGGGGCAGAAAGACCCAGTACTTC. It codes for CASSLEGGRKTQYF. V usage is TRBV7-2 and J usage is TRBJ2-5; 7 nucleotides agree with TRBD1. The CDR3 length is 14 residues. The J segment lost 6 bases and the V segment lost 1 base, leaving 5 bases of the junction unmatched. CDR1 and CDR2 (germline): SGHTA, FQGNSA.